The T cell receptor beta chain under discussion was sequenced for a study of blood T cell repertoires in COVID-19. How the authors handled the data: Amplified reference gene primers provided the basis for estimating nucleated cell counts. The protocol was immunoSEQ multiplex PCR, while the TCRdb copy is restricted to in-frame clones and leaves out a portion. V, J and clone size were drawn from that table, and D and trimming were deduced from the DNA. The sample lists 150,000 to 200,000 clones; approximately 83% were seen once. Specimen: peripheral blood. This TCR was sampled from a man in his 60s with acute or convalescent COVID-19.

DNA for the CDR3: TGTGCCAGCAGCGCAGACCATCGGGTAACAGATACGCAGTATTTT. As protein: CASSADHRVTDTQYF. The V call is TRBV9, the J call TRBJ2-3; no reliable D call. V shed 3 bases and J shed 3 bases, with 14 bases lying between them. This CDR3 is 15 amino acids long. Germline V gives CDR1 SGDLS, CDR2 YYNGEE.